This T cell receptor (beta chain) was obtained from a study of blood T cell repertoires in COVID-19. Study in general: Acute and convalescent COVID-19 samples came from the United States, Italy and Spain. T cells, B-cell-depleted T cells, or PBMCs supplied cDNA or gDNA.

In the authors' methods: It was from reference gene primer amplification that nucleated cell counts were estimated. Assay: immunoSEQ multiplex PCR; the TCRdb copy retains only in-frame clones and omits some. V, J and clone size were drawn from that table, and D and trimming were deduced from the DNA. Among tens of thousands of clones listed, almost 95% were seen once. Germline CDR1 is LNHDA and CDR2 is SQIVND (reference sequence). The CDR3 length is 14 residues. Trimming removed 3 bases at V and 6 bases at J, with 14 bases between. Sequenced input: peripheral blood. The chain uses TRBV19 and TRBJ1-1, with D possibly matching TRBD1 (6 bases). This clonotype was sampled from a man aged 50 or older with active COVID-19. The CDR3 nucleotides are TGTGCCAGTAGTATGCAGGGGACAATCTCTGAAGCTTTCTTT. This gives the protein CASSMQGTISEAFF.